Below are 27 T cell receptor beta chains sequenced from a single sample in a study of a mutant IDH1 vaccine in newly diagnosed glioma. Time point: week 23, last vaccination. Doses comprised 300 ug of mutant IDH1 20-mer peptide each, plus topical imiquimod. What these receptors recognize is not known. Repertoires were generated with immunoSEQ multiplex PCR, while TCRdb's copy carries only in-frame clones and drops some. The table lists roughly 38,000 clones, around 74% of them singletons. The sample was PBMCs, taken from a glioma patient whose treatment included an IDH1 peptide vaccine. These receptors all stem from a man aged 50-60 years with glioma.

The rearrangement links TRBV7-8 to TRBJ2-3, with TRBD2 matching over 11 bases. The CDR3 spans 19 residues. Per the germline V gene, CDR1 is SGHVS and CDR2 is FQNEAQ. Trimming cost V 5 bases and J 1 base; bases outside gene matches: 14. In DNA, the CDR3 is TGTGCCAGCAGCGCGATACTAGCGGGGGACATGGGACGCACAGATACGCAGTATTTT. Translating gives CASSAILAGDMGRTDTQYF. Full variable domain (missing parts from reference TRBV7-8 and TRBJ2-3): GAGVSQSPRYKVAKRGQDVALRCDPISGHVSLFWYQQALGQGPEFLTYFQNEAQLDKSGLPSDRFFAERPEGSVSTLKIQRTQQEDSAVYLCASSAILAGDMGRTDTQYFGPGTRLTVL.

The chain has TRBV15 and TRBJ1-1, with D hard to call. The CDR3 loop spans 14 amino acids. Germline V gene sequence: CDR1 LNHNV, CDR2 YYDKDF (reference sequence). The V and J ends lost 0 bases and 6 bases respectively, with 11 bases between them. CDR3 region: CATSRERSLAEAFF. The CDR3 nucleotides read TGTGCCACCAGCAGAGAGAGGAGCCTGGCTGAAGCTTTCTTT.

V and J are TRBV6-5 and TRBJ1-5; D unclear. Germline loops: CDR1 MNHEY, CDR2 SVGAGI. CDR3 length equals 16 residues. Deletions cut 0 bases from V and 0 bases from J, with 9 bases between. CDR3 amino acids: CASSYSSAYSNQPQHF. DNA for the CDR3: TGTGCCAGCAGTTACTCCTCAGCTTATAGCAATCAGCCCCAGCATTTT.

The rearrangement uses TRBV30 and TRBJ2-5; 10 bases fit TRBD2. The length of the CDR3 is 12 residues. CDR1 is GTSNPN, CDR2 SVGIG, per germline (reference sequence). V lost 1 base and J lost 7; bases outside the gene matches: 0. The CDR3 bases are TGTGCCTGGAGTGGGACTAGCGGGACCCAGTACTTC. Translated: CAWSGTSGTQYF.

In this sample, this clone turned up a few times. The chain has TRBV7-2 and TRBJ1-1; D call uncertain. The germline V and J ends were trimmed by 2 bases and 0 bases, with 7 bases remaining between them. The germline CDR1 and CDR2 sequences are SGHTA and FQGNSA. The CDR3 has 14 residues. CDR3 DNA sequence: TGTGCCAGCAGCTTAAGTCAGCTGAACACTGAAGCTTTCTTT. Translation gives CASSLSQLNTEAFF.

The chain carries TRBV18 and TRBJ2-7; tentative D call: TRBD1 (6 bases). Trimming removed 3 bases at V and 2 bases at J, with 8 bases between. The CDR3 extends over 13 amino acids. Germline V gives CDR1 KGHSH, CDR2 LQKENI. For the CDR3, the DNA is TGTGCCAGCTCACCGGACAGCACCTACGAGCAGTACTTC. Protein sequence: CASSPDSTYEQYF.

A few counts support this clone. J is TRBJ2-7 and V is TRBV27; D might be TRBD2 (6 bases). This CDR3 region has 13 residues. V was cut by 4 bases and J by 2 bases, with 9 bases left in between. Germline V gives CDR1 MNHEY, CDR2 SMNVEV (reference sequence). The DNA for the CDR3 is TGTGCCAGCAGTTCCGGGGGAGCCTACGAGCAGTACTTC. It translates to CASSSGGAYEQYF.

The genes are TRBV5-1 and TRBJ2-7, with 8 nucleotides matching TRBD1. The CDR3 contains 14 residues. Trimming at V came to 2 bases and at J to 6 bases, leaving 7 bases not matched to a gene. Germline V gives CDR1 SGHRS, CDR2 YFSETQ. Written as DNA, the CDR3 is TGCGCCAGCAGCTTAGCGGTACAGGGGGGCGAGCAGTACTTC. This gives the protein CASSLAVQGGEQYF. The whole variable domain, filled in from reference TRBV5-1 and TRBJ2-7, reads KAGVTQTPRYLIKTRGQQVTLSCSPISGHRSVSWYQQTPGQGLQFLFEYFSETQRNKGNFPGRFSGRQFSNSRSEMNVSTLELGDSALYLCASSLAVQGGEQYFGPGTRLTVT.

The CDR3 sequence: CASSSGLLGYEQYF. The CDR3 nucleotides are TGTGCCAGCAGCTCAGGACTGCTTGGCTACGAGCAGTACTTC. J is TRBJ2-7 and V is TRBV7-9, with a tentative D call TRBD2 (5 bases). Trimming removed 4 bases at V and 3 bases at J, with 13 bases between. Looked up from germline, CDR1 is SEHNR and CDR2 is FQNEAQ (reference sequence). The CDR3 is made up of 14 amino acids.

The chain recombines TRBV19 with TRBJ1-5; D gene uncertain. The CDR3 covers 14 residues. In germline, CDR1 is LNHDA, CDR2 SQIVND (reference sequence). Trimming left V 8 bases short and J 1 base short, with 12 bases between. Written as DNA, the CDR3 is TGTGCCAGTGGCCGGGCCCAGAGCAATCAGCCCCAGCATTTT. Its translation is CASGRAQSNQPQHF.

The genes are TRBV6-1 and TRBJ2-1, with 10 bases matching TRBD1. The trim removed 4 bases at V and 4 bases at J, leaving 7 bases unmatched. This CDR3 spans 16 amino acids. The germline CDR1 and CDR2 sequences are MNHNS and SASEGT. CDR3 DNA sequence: TGTGCCAGCAGTGTACGGACGGGACAGGGGTACAATGAGCAGTTCTTC. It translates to CASSVRTGQGYNEQFF.

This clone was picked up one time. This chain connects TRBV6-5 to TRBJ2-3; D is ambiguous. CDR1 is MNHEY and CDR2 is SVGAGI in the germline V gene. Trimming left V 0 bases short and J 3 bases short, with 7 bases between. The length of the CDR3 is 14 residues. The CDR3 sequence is CASSYSDRTDTQYF. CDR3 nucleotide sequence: TGTGCCAGCAGTTACTCCGATAGAACAGATACGCAGTATTTT.

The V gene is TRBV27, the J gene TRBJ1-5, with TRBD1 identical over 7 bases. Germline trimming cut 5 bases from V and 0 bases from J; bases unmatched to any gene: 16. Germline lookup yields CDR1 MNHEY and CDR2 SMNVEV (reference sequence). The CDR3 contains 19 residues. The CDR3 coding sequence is TGTGCCAGCAGTAGCAGTCGAGGGAGGACAGGCAATAGCAATCAGCCCCAGCATTTT. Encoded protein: CASSSSRGRTGNSNQPQHF.

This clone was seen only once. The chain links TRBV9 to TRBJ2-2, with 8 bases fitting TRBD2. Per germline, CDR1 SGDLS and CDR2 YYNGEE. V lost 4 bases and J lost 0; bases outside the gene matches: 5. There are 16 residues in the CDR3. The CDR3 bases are TGTGCCAGCAGCTCCCCGGGACTAGCGAACACCGGGGAGCTGTTTTTT. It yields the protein CASSSPGLANTGELFF.

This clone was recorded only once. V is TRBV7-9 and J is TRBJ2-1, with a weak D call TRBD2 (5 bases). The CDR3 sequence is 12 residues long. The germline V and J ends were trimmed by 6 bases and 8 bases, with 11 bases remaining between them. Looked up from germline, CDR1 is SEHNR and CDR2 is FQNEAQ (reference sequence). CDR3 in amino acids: CASSPPGDEQFF. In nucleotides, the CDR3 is TGTGCCAGCAGTCCTCCCGGGGATGAGCAGTTCTTC.

The chain's CDR3 is CASSSKSFTGFEQYF. The CDR3 nucleotides are TGCGCCAGCAGCTCGAAATCCTTCACAGGGTTCGAGCAGTACTTC. The J gene is TRBJ2-7, the V gene TRBV5-1, with D perhaps matching TRBD1 (6 bases). V was pared by 3 bases and J by 6 bases, with 19 bases between. CDR1 SGHRS and CDR2 YFSETQ come from the germline V gene. The CDR3 runs to 15 residues.

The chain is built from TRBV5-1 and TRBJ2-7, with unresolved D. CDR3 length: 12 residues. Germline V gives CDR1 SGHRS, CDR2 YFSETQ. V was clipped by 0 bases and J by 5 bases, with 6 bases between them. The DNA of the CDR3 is TGCGCCAGCAGCTTGGGTGTGGACGAGCAGTACTTC. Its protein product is CASSLGVDEQYF.

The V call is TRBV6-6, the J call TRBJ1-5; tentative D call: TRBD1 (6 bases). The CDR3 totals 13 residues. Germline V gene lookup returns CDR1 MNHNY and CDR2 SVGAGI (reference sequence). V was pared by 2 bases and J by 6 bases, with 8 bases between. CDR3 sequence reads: CASSYGGRQPQHF. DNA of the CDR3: TGTGCCAGCAGTTACGGGGGGCGTCAGCCCCAGCATTTT.

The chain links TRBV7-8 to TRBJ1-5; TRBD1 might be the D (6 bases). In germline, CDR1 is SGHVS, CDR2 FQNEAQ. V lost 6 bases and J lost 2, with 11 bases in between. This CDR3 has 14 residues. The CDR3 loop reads CASSEGGGNQPQHF. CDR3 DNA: TGTGCCAGCAGTGAGGGGGGAGGCAATCAGCCCCAGCATTTT.

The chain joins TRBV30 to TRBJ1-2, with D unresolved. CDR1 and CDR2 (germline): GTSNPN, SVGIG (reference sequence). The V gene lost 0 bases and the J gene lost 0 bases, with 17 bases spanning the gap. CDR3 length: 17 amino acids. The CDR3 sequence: CAWSVTLRAYTNYGYTF. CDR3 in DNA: TGTGCCTGGAGTGTCACTCTCCGGGCCTATACTAACTATGGCTACACCTTC. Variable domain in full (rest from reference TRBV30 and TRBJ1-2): SQTIHQWPATLVQPVGSPLSLECTVEGTSNPNLYWYRQAAGRGLQLLFYSVGIGQISSEVPQNLSASRPQDRQFILSSKKLLLSDSGFYLCAWSVTLRAYTNYGYTFGSGTRLTVV.

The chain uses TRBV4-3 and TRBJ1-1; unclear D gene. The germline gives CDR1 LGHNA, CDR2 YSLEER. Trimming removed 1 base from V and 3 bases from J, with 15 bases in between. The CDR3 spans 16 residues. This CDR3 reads CASSQGQAPIDTEAFF. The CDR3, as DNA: TGCGCCAGCAGCCAAGGGCAGGCTCCCATCGACACTGAAGCTTTCTTT.

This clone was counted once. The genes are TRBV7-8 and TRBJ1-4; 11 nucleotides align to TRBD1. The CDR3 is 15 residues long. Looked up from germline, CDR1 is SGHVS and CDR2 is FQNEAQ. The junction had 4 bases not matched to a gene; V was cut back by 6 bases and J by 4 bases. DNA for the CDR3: TGTGCCAGCAGGGACAGGGGGCTGAGTAATGAAAAACTGTTTTTT. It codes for CASRDRGLSNEKLFF.

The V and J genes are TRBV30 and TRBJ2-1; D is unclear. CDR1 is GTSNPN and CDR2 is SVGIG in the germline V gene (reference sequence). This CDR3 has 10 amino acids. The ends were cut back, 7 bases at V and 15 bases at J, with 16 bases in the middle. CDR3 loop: CALDMVGWFF. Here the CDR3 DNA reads TGTGCCTTGGATATGGTAGGGTGGTTCTTC. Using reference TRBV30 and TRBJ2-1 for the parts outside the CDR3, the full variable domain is SQTIHQWPATLVQPVGSPLSLECTVEGTSNPNLYWYRQAAGRGLQLLFYSVGIGQISSEVPQNLSASRPQDRQFILSSKKLLLSDSGFYLCALDMVGWFFGPGTRLTVL.

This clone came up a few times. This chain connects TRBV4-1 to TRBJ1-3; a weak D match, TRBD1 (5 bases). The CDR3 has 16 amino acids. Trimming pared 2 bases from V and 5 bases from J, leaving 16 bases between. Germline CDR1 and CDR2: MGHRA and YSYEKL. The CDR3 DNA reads TGCGCCAGCAGCCAAACCTTCAGGGTAGGGAGAAACACCATATATTTT. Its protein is CASSQTFRVGRNTIYF.

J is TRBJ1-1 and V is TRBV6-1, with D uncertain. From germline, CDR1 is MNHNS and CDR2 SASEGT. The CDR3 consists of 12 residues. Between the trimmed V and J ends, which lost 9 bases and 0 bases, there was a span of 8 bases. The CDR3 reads CASWALNTEAFF. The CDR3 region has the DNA TGTGCCAGTTGGGCCTTGAACACTGAAGCTTTCTTT.

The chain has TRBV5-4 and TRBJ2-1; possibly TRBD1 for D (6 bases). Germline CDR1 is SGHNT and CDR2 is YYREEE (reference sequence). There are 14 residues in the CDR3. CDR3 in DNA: TGTGAATACAACAGGGAATTTAGAGACAATGAGCAGTTCTTC. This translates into CEYNREFRDNEQFF. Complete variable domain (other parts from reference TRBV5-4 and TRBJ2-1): ETGVTQSPTHLIKTRGQQVTLRCSSQSGHNTVSWYQQALGQGPQFIFQYYREEENGRGNFPPRFSGLQFPNYSSELNVNALELDDSALYLCEYNREFRDNEQFFGPGTRLTVL.

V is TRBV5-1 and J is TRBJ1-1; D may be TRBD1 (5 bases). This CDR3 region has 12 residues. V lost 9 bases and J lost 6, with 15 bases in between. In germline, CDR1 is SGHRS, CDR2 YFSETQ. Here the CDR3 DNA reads TGCGCCACCGGCCCCTACAGGCCTGAAGCTTTCTTT. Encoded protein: CATGPYRPEAFF.